A single T cell receptor beta chain is shown here with its context. Its antigen remains unknown. The data derive from a study of OX40 agonist ivuxolimab in advanced cancers. General study results and limits: Low normalized clonal expansion also occurred in some nonresponding patients.

The trim removed 5 bases at V and 8 bases at J, leaving 10 bases unmatched. CDR3 length: 15 residues. Germline-derived CDR1 and CDR2 are SGHAT and FQNNGV. Repertoires were generated with immunoSEQ multiplex PCR, while TCRdb's copy carries only in-frame clones and drops some. Among roughly 48,000 clones listed, about 83% were seen once. Anyone with autoimmune disease history or systemic immunosuppression was excluded. At cycle 4 day 1, cycle 7 day 1, and baseline, blood was sampled. Sequencing was performed on CD4+ or CD8+ T cells sorted from blood, taken in a trial of the OX40 agonist ivuxolimab. This TCR derives from an adult with an advanced solid tumor such as melanoma, head and neck, liver or kidney cancer. The chain links TRBV11-2 to TRBJ1-3, with 9 positions matching TRBD1. CDR3 DNA sequence: TGTGCCAGCAGCCTCCGGGACAGGGTCATAGACACCATATATTTT. Translation gives CASSLRDRVIDTIYF. Combining the CDR3 with reference TRBV11-2 and TRBJ1-3 gives the whole variable domain EAGVAQSPRYKIIEKRQSVAFWCNPISGHATLYWYQQILGQGPKLLIQFQNNGVVDDSQLPKDRFSAERLKGVDSTLKIQPAKLEDSAVYLCASSLRDRVIDTIYFGEGSWLTVV.